A selection of T cell receptor beta chains follows, all from one sample in a study of T cells in Graves' hyperthyroidism and ophthalmopathy. One entry per CDR3 protein results from TCRdb running MiXCR on the multiplex PCR reads. The top ten hold 35% to 50% of the sample, which has a few hundred thousand distinct CDR3 sequences, approximately 18% seen once. The sequenced sample was blood. These receptors were taken from a man aged 18 to 30 with Graves' ophthalmopathy. Each CDR3 is given with its conserved first and last residue. Fields, in order: V gene, J gene, clone size, D gene, CDR3 DNA, CDR3 protein. A D gene is named only where the DNA matches it firmly. Not all rows give a size; the values are once, few, many and, for expanded clones, a class.

>TRBV7-3|TRBJ2-2|few|TRBD1
TGTGCCAGCACCCTATGGGGACAGGGGAACACCGGGGAGCTGTTTTTT
CASTLWGQGNTGELFF
>TRBV20-1|TRBJ1-5|many|-
TGCAGTGCCAGGGAGGGTCTTAGCAATCAGCCCCAGCATTTT
CSAREGLSNQPQHF
>TRBV5-1|TRBJ1-1|many|-
TGCGCCAGCAGCCCCCGGGGATTGACAGAGCGGAACACTGAAGCTTTCTTT
CASSPRGLTERNTEAFF
>TRBV19|TRBJ2-5|-|TRBD2
TGTGCCAGTAGTATTCACACGGCCGGAGCGGGGGGGCCCATGGAGGAGACCCAGTACTTC
CASSIHTAGAGGPMEETQYF
>TRBV3-1|TRBJ2-2|few|-
TGTGCCAGCAGCCAAGACGGCTACACCGGGGAGCTGTTTTTT
CASSQDGYTGELFF
>TRBV9|TRBJ2-5|few|TRBD2
TGTGCCAGCAGCACGGTTGGGAGGGGACTCCAAGAGACCCAGTACTTC
CASSTVGRGLQETQYF
>TRBV5-1|TRBJ1-1|many|-
TGCGCCAGCAAAGGACCCATGAACACTGAAGCTTTCTTT
CASKGPMNTEAFF
>TRBV27|TRBJ1-2|few|TRBD1
TGTGCCAGCAGGCTAACAGGGGGCGGCTACACCTTC
CASRLTGGGYTF
>TRBV7-2|TRBJ1-2|few|-
TGTGCCAGCAGCAAGTACGTACAGGGTTTCAACTATGGCTACACCTTC
CASSKYVQGFNYGYTF
>TRBV13|TRBJ1-2|many|TRBD1
TGTGCCAGCATCCCCGCGGGACAGGGGCCCTATGGCTACACCTTC
CASIPAGQGPYGYTF
>TRBV12-3/TRBV12-4|TRBJ2-4|-|TRBD1
TGTGCCAGCAGTTCCCCGGGACAGCCCAAAAACATTCAGTACTTC
CASSSPGQPKNIQYF
>TRBV5-6|TRBJ2-7|many|-
TGTGCCAGCAGCTCCGCAGGCTACGAGCAGTACTTC
CASSSAGYEQYF
>TRBV12-3/TRBV12-4|TRBJ2-4|-|-
TGTGCCAGCAGTTTAATTCAGGGGGCCAAAAACATTCAGTACTTC
CASSLIQGAKNIQYF
>TRBV28|TRBJ2-5|-|-
TGTGCCAGCAGTTTATGGACTCCTCAAGAGACCCAGTACTTC
CASSLWTPQETQYF
>TRBV14|TRBJ2-5|-|-
TGTGCCAGCAGCCGGGATCAGGGGATTTACCAAGAGACCCAGTACTTC
CASSRDQGIYQETQYF
>TRBV14|TRBJ2-7|-|-
TGTGCCAGCAGCCAAGAGCAGCGGCTTAACTACGAGCAGTACTTC
CASSQEQRLNYEQYF
>TRBV10-1|TRBJ1-3|-|-
TGCGCCAGCAGTGGCCACTCGGGGGAGTCCGGAAACACCATATATTTT
CASSGHSGESGNTIYF
>TRBV6-2/TRBV6-3|TRBJ2-5|-|TRBD1
TGTGCCAGCAGTTACCCAGGACAGGGAGGAGGGACCCAGTACTTC
CASSYPGQGGGTQYF
>TRBV10-3|TRBJ2-1|few|-
TGTGCCATCAGTGAGGGGGTAGGTGTTTACAATGAGCAGTTCTTC
CAISEGVGVYNEQFF
>TRBV14|TRBJ1-2|-|TRBD1
TGTGCCAGCAGCCAATTCAGGGGGCATGGCTACACCTTC
CASSQFRGHGYTF
>TRBV18|TRBJ1-5|many|TRBD1
TGTGCCAGCTCAGAGGGACAGGGGGTTAATCAGCCCCAGCATTTT
CASSEGQGVNQPQHF
>TRBV15|TRBJ1-3|-|-
TGTGCCACCAGCATGCTACAGGGTATAAACACCATATATTTT
CATSMLQGINTIYF
>TRBV4-1|TRBJ2-4|-|-
TGCGCCAGCAGGGAGGGCCGAGCCAAAAACATTCAGTACTTC
CASREGRAKNIQYF
>TRBV24-1|TRBJ2-7|few|TRBD2
TGTGCCACCCCAGGACTAGCGGGGGCCTACTACGAGCAGTACTTC
CATPGLAGAYYEQYF
>TRBV11-3|TRBJ2-7|few|TRBD2
TGTGCCAGCAGCCGCGGGAGCGAGCAGTACTTC
CASSRGSEQYF
>TRBV10-3|TRBJ1-5|-|-
TGTGCCATCAGTGAGGGGGGTCAGCCCCAGCATTTT
CAISEGGQPQHF
>TRBV19|TRBJ2-2|-|-
TGTGCCAGTAGTATAGCAGACACCGGGGAGCTGTTTTTT
CASSIADTGELFF
>TRBV7-8|TRBJ1-4|few|-
TGTGCCAGCAGCTTAGCGTCCGGGGTGGCTAACGGAAAACTGTTTTTT
CASSLASGVANGKLFF
>TRBV6-2/TRBV6-3|TRBJ2-3|many|-
TGTGCCAGCACCGAAACTAGCACAGATACGCAGTATTTT
CASTETSTDTQYF
>TRBV12-3/TRBV12-4|TRBJ2-7|many|TRBD1
TGTGCCAGCAGTGCCGGACAGGGGGCAACCTACGAGCAGTACTTC
CASSAGQGATYEQYF
>TRBV15|TRBJ2-5|many|-
TGTGCCACCAGCAGAGTTTTGGGGGAGACCCAGTACTTC
CATSRVLGETQYF
>TRBV5-1|TRBJ2-7|-|TRBD2
TGCGCCAGCAGCGTTACTAACGGGGGGGCCAACGAGCAGTACTTC
CASSVTNGGANEQYF
>TRBV12-3/TRBV12-4|TRBJ2-1|-|TRBD2
TGTGCCAGCCGGCCCAGCGGGGGGGGCAATGAGCAGTTCTTC
CASRPSGGGNEQFF
>TRBV6-5|TRBJ2-1|-|TRBD1
TGTGCCAGCAGTTATTTGGGACAGGGGGCGCGGAACAATGAGCAGTTCTTC
CASSYLGQGARNNEQFF
>TRBV19|TRBJ1-6|-|-
TGTGCCAGTAGTATAGAGATCGGGACAAGGAATTCACCCCTCCACTTT
CASSIEIGTRNSPLHF
>TRBV3-1|TRBJ2-7|many|-
TGTGCCAGCAGCCAAGCTTCCGACAATGGTGACGAGCAGTACTTC
CASSQASDNGDEQYF
>TRBV12-3/TRBV12-4|TRBJ2-6|-|-
TGTGCCAGCACTCCTTTTACACCGCTCGACTCTGGGGCCAACGTCCTGACTTTC
CASTPFTPLDSGANVLTF
>TRBV24-1|TRBJ2-2|many|-
TGTGCCACCAGTGTAAGGGGTTCCACCGGGGAGCTGTTTTTT
CATSVRGSTGELFF
>TRBV7-2|TRBJ2-1|many|-
TGTGCCGGCCGGGGCTACAATGAGCAGTTCTTC
CAGRGYNEQFF
>TRBV11-2|TRBJ2-3|-|TRBD2
TGTGCCAGCAGCCCGAGGGGAAGCGGGGGGGCGGATACGCAGTATTTT
CASSPRGSGGADTQYF
>TRBV2|TRBJ2-7|many|TRBD1
TGTGCCAGCAATAATGGACAGGAACTACACGAGCAGTACTTC
CASNNGQELHEQYF
>TRBV12-3/TRBV12-4|TRBJ1-2|-|TRBD1
TGTGCCAGCAGCACCCCGGGGCGGACAGGGCCTGGTGGCTACACCTTC
CASSTPGRTGPGGYTF
>TRBV19|TRBJ2-5|-|-
TGTGCCAGTAGCCCGGCCGGGGCCTTCGGGACCCAGTACTTC
CASSPAGAFGTQYF
>TRBV14|TRBJ1-2|many|TRBD1
TGTGCCAGCAGCTCCCGACAGGGGAATAACTATGGCTACACCTTC
CASSSRQGNNYGYTF
>TRBV9|TRBJ2-6|few|-
TGTGCCAGCAGCGTCGGGCGTGGGGCCAACGTCCTGACTTTC
CASSVGRGANVLTF
>TRBV2|TRBJ1-2|many|TRBD1
TGTGCCGATAGACAGGGGGCGGGCTATGGCTACACCTTC
CADRQGAGYGYTF
>TRBV14|TRBJ2-7|-|TRBD2
TGTGCCAGCAGCCAAACCTCCGGGACTACGCAGTACTTC
CASSQTSGTTQYF
>TRBV19|TRBJ2-7|few|-
TGTGCCAGTAGTGGAGGAGGGTTTGAGCAGTACTTC
CASSGGGFEQYF
>TRBV28|TRBJ1-2|many|-
TGTGCCAGCAGTTTACTGCCACAGATCTATGGCTACACCTTC
CASSLLPQIYGYTF
>TRBV11-2|TRBJ2-1|many|-
TGTGCCAGCAGACGCCCGGGACTGAAAGGTCGCAGCTCCTACAATGAGCAGTTCTTC
CASRRPGLKGRSSYNEQFF
>TRBV29-1|TRBJ2-5|many|-
TGCAGCGCCCTGGGCCAAAAGGGACCCAAGGGAGAGACCCAGTACTTC
CSALGQKGPKGETQYF
>TRBV7-3|TRBJ2-2|few|TRBD1
TGTGCCAGCAGCTTGAGGGGGCCTAGCACCGGGGAGCTGTTTTTT
CASSLRGPSTGELFF
>TRBV10-3|TRBJ2-2|-|-
TGTGCCACTAGGAGGGGGGCAGATACCGGGGAGCTGTTTTTT
CATRRGADTGELFF
>TRBV7-2|TRBJ2-2|-|TRBD2
TGTGCCAGCAGCGAAACCGGGACTAGCGGGGGGGCCTCCGGGGAGCTGTTTTTT
CASSETGTSGGASGELFF
>TRBV19|TRBJ2-1|once|-
TGTGCCAGTAGTCGGAGGGGACAGAACAGGGGCGATGAGCAGTTCTTC
CASSRRGQNRGDEQFF
>TRBV28|TRBJ1-4|many|-
TGTGCCAGCAGCGCCCAGGGTACTAATGAAAAACTGTTTTTT
CASSAQGTNEKLFF
>TRBV25-1|TRBJ2-7|-|-
TGTGCCAGCAGTTTTATGACAGAACCGGTTGAGCAGTACTTC
CASSFMTEPVEQYF
>TRBV12-3/TRBV12-4|TRBJ1-1|many|-
TGTGCCAGCAGGGTACAGGTGAACACTGAAGCTTTCTTT
CASRVQVNTEAFF